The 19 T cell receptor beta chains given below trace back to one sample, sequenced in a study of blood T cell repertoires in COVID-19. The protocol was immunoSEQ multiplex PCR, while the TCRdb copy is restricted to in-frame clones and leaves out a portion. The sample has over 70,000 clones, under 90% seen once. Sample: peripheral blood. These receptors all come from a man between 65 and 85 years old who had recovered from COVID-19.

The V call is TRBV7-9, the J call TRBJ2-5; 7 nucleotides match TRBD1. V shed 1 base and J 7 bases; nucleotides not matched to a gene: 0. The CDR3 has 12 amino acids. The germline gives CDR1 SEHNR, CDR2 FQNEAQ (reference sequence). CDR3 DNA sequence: TGTGCCAGCAGCTTAGGACAGGGGACCCAGTACTTC. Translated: CASSLGQGTQYF.

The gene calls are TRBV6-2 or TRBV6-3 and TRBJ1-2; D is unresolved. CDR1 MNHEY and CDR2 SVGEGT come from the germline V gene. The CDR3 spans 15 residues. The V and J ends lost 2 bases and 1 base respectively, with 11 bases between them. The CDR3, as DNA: TGTGCCAGCAGTTACGACACGAGCCTTAACTATGGCTACACCTTC. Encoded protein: CASSYDTSLNYGYTF.

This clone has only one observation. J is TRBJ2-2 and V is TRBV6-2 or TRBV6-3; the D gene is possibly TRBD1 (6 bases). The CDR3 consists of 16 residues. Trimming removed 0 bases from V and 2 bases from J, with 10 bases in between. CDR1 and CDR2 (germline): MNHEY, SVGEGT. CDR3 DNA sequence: TGTGCCAGCAGTTACTCGGGACATCAAAACACCGGGGAGCTGTTTTTT. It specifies CASSYSGHQNTGELFF.

The CDR3 nucleotides are TGTGCCACTGACGAAAAAGGGGCCACCTACAATGAGCAGTTCTTC. Translation gives CATDEKGATYNEQFF. V and J are TRBV18 and TRBJ2-1, with D perhaps TRBD1 (5 bases). Germline V gives CDR1 KGHSH, CDR2 LQKENI. The CDR3 totals 15 residues. V lost 10 bases, J lost 2 bases, and 18 bases lay in between.

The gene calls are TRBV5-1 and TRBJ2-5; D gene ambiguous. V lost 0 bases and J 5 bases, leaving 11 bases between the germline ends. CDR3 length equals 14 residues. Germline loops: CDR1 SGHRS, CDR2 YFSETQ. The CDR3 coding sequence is TGCGCCAGCAGCTTGGGACACCGTCGGGAGACCCAGTACTTC. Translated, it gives CASSLGHRRETQYF.

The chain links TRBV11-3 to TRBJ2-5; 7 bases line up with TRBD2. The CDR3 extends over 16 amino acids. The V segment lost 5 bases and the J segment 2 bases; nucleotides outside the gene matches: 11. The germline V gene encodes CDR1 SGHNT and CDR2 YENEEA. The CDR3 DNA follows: TGTGCCAGCAGCCAGGGAACCTCTAGCGGTCAAGAGACCCAGTACTTC. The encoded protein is CASSQGTSSGQETQYF.

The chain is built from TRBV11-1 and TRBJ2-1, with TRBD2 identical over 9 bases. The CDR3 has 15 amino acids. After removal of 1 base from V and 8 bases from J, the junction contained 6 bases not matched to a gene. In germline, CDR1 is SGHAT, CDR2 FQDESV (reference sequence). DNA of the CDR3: TGTGCCAGCAGCTTAGGTAGCGGGGGAGGGTATGAGCAGTTCTTC. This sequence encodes CASSLGSGGGYEQFF.

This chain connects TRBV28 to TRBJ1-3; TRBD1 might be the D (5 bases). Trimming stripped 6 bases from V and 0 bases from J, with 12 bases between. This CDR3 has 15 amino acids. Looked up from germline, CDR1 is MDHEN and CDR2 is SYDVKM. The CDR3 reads CASRTQGSSGNTIYF. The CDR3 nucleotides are TGTGCCAGCAGAACCCAGGGAAGCTCTGGAAACACCATATATTTT.

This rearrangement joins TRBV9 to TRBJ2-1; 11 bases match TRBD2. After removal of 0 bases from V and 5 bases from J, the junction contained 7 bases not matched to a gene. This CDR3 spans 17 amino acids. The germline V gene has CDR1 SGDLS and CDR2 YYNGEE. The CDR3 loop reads CASSVVPLAGANNEQFF. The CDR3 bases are TGTGCCAGCAGCGTAGTCCCACTAGCGGGAGCGAACAATGAGCAGTTCTTC.

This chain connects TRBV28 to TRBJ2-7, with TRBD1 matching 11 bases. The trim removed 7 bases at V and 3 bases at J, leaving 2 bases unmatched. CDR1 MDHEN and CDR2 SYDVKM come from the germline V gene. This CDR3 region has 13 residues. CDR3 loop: CASTGTGGYEQYF. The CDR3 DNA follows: TGTGCCAGCACCGGGACAGGGGGCTACGAGCAGTACTTC.

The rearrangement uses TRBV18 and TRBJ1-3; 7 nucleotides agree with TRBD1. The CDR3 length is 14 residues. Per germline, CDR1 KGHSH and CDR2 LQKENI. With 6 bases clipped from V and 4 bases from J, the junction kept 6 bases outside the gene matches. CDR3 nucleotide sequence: TGTGCCAGCTCGGTACAGGGGCAGGGAAACACCATATATTTT. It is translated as CASSVQGQGNTIYF.

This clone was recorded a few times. DNA for the CDR3: TGCGCCAGCAGCGCCGGGACAGGCTACAATGAGCAGTTCTTC. Amino acids: CASSAGTGYNEQFF. The J gene is TRBJ2-1, the V gene TRBV5-1, with 8 nucleotides matching TRBD1. There are 14 residues in the CDR3. Germline V gene data show CDR1 as SGHRS and CDR2 as YFSETQ. J lost 3 bases, V lost 4 bases, and 3 bases had no gene match.

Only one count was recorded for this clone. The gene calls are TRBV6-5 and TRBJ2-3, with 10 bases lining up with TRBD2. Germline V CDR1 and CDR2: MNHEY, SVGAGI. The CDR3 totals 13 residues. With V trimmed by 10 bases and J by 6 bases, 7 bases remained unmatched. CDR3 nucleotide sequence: TGTGCCACCAACCGACTAGCGGGCGATACGCAGTATTTT. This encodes CATNRLAGDTQYF.

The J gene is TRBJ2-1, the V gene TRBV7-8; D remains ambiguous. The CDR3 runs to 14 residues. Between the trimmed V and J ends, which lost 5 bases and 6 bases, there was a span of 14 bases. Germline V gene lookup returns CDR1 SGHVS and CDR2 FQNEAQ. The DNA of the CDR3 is TGTGCCAGCAGCCTAATCAAAGGAGTCAATGAGCAGTTCTTC. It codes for CASSLIKGVNEQFF.

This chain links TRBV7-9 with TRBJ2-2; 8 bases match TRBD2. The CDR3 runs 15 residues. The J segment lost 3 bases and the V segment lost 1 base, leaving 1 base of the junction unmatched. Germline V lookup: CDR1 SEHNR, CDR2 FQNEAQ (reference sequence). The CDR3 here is CASSLGAGDTGELFF. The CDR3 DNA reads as TGTGCCAGCAGCTTAGGAGCGGGAGACACCGGGGAGCTGTTTTTT.

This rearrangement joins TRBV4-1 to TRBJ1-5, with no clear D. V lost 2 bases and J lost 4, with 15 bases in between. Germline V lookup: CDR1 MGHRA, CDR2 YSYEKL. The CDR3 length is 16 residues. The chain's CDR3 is CASSQPQAPINQPQHF. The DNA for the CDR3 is TGCGCCAGCAGCCAACCTCAGGCCCCGATAAATCAGCCCCAGCATTTT.

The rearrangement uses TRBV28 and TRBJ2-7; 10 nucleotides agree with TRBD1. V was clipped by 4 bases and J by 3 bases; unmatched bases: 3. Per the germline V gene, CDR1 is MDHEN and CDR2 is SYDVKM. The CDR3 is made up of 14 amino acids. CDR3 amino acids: CASSSGTGVYEQYF. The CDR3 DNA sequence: TGTGCCAGCAGTTCCGGGACAGGGGTCTACGAGCAGTACTTC.

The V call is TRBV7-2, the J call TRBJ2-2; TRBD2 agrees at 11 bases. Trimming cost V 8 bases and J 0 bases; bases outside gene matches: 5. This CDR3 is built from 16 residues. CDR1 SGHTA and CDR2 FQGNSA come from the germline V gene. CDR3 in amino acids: CASSLAGGTNTGELFF. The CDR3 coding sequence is TGTGCCAGCTCCTTAGCGGGAGGGACGAACACCGGGGAGCTGTTTTTT.

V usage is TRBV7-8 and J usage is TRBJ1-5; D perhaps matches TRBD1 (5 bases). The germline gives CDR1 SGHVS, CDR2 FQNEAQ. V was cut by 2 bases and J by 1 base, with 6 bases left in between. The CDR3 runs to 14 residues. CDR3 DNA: TGTGCCAGCAGCTTACAGGGAAGCAATCAGCCCCAGCATTTT. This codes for CASSLQGSNQPQHF. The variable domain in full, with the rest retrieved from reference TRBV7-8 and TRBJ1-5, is GAGVSQSPRYKVAKRGQDVALRCDPISGHVSLFWYQQALGQGPEFLTYFQNEAQLDKSGLPSDRFFAERPEGSVSTLKIQRTQQEDSAVYLCASSLQGSNQPQHFGDGTRLSIL.